The 2 T cell receptor beta chains presented below share a single source sample, sequenced in a study of blood T cell repertoires in COVID-19. Method: immunoSEQ multiplex PCR; TCRdb's copy keeps in-frame clones and lacks some. Of nearly 250,000 clones listed, around nine tenths are singletons. Sequenced sample: peripheral blood. The receptors stem from a woman aged 55-75 years who had recovered from COVID-19.

This sequence joins TRBV7-9 and TRBJ1-4, with TRBD1 as a possible D gene (6 bases). This CDR3 is 14 amino acids long. Germline V gene sequence: CDR1 SEHNR, CDR2 FQNEAQ (reference sequence). Trimming removed 5 bases from V and 11 bases from J, with 18 bases in between. CDR3 residues: CASSPRDIEGKLFF. The CDR3 DNA sequence: TGTGCCAGCAGCCCCCGGGACATCGAGGGGAAACTGTTTTTT.

This chain links TRBV28 with TRBJ1-2; D call uncertain. The CDR3 has 13 amino acids. The V end lost 3 bases, the J end lost 4 bases, and 9 bases lay between the germline ends. Germline CDR1 reads MDHEN; CDR2 reads SYDVKM. CDR3 in DNA: TGTGCCAGCAGTTTGGGCGAACGCTATGGCTACACCTTC. This gives the protein CASSLGERYGYTF.